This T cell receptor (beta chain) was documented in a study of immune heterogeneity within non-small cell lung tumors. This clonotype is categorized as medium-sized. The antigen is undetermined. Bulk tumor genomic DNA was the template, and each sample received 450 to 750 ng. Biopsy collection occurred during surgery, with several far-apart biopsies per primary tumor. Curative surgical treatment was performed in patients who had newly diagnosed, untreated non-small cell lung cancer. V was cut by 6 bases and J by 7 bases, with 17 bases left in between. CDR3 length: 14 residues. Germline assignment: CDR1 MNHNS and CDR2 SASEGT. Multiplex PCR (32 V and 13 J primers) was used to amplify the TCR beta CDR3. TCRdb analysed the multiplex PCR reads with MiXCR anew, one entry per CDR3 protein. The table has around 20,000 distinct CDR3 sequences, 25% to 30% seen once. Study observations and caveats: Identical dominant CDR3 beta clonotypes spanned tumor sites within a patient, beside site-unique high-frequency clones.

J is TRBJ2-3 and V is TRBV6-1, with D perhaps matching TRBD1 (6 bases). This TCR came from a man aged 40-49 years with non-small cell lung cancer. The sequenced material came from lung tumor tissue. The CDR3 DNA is TGTGCCAGCAGCGCTGCCCAGGGGTCCAATACGCAGTATTTT. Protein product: CASSAAQGSNTQYF.